These 32 T cell receptor beta chains were all obtained from the same sample, sequenced in a study of T cell repertoires in cytomegalovirus infection. In TCRdb, the reads were re-called with MiXCR into one record per CDR3 protein. The sample has tens of thousands of distinct CDR3 sequences, 20% to 30% seen once. No cognate antigen is known for these TCRs. Source: CD8+ T cells from cultured PBMCs, taken from culture after CMV antigen stimulation. These receptors all stem from a human donor in good health (CMV status not recorded). Some clones in this sample may be carry-over from other donors' samples.

V usage is TRBV12-3 or TRBV12-4 and J usage is TRBJ1-2, with TRBD1 identical over 8 bases. The V segment lost 5 bases and the J segment 7 bases; nucleotides outside the gene matches: 3. The CDR3 totals 12 residues. The CDR3 coding sequence is TGTGCCAGCAGTACAGGGGGGGCTGGCTACACCTTC. It is translated as CASSTGGAGYTF.

The gene calls are TRBV5-5 and TRBJ1-1, with D unresolved. Germline CDR1 and CDR2: SGHKS and YYEKEE (reference sequence). The CDR3 spans 13 residues. The V end was cut by 0 bases, the J end by 4 bases, with 7 bases between. The CDR3, as DNA: TGTGCCAGCAGCTTGGAAGGAGCCACTGAAGCTTTCTTT. Protein product: CASSLEGATEAFF.

The chain combines TRBV27 with TRBJ2-3; no clear D gene. From germline, CDR1 is MNHEY and CDR2 SMNVEV (reference sequence). CDR3 length: 11 residues. Deletions cut 5 bases from V and 5 bases from J, with 5 bases between. The CDR3 here is CASSALDTQYF. CDR3 DNA sequence: TGTGCCAGCAGTGCCTTAGATACGCAGTATTTT.

This chain links TRBV27 with TRBJ1-4; D unresolved. Germline V gene data show CDR1 as MNHEY and CDR2 as SMNVEV (reference sequence). V lost 6 bases, J lost 2 bases, and 7 bases lay in between. The CDR3 covers 13 residues. The CDR3 coding sequence is TGTGCCAGCAGCCCACCTACTAATGAAAAACTGTTTTTT. It translates to CASSPPTNEKLFF.

This sequence joins TRBV10-3 and TRBJ2-5; TRBD1 might be the D (6 bases). This CDR3 region has 16 residues. V was clipped by 3 bases and J by 1 base, with 15 bases between them. CDR1 is ENHRY, CDR2 SYGVKD, per germline. CDR3 in amino acids: CAISDKGGIPQETQYF. The CDR3 DNA reads as TGTGCCATCAGTGATAAAGGGGGAATACCCCAAGAGACCCAGTACTTC.

Ten or more counts support this clonotype. The chain links TRBV7-2 to TRBJ2-7; D may match TRBD1 or TRBD2 (5 bases each). This CDR3 is 15 amino acids long. Per the germline V gene, CDR1 is SGHTA and CDR2 is FQGNSA. Between the trimmed V and J ends, which lost 5 bases and 0 bases, there was a span of 14 bases. The CDR3 here is CASSLPGRSSYEQYF. As DNA, the CDR3 is TGTGCCAGCAGCCTACCGGGACGAAGCTCCTACGAGCAGTACTTC.

The rearrangement links TRBV11-2 to TRBJ1-2; 8 nucleotides line up with TRBD1. This CDR3 region has 14 residues. The trim removed 5 bases at V and 5 bases at J, leaving 7 bases unmatched. Germline V gene lookup returns CDR1 SGHAT and CDR2 FQNNGV. DNA of the CDR3: TGTGCCAGCAGCAAGAACAGGGGGGGGTATGGCTACACCTTC. Translation: CASSKNRGGYGYTF.

The V gene is TRBV29-1, the J gene TRBJ1-5; no reliable D call. This CDR3 contains 15 residues. In germline, CDR1 is SQVTM, CDR2 ANQGSEA. Trimming removed 7 bases from V and 0 bases from J, with 16 bases in between. CDR3 coding DNA: TGCAGCGCCTCGATATACCTAAATAGCAATCAGCCCCAGCATTTT. It encodes CSASIYLNSNQPQHF.

This clonotype was seen many times. V and J are TRBV7-6 and TRBJ2-7; the D call may be TRBD1 or TRBD2 (6 bases each). Germline lookup yields CDR1 SGHVS and CDR2 FNYEAQ. With 5 bases removed from V and 0 bases from J, the gap between germline ends came to 23 bases. The CDR3 spans 18 residues. The CDR3 region is CASSDSHRGRPSSYEQYF. The CDR3 DNA sequence: TGTGCCAGCAGCGATTCCCACCGGGGGCGTCCGAGCTCCTACGAGCAGTACTTC.

This clonotype appeared a few times. This sequence joins TRBV19 and TRBJ2-1; 11 nucleotides align to TRBD2. Germline trimming cut 1 base from V and 9 bases from J; bases unmatched to any gene: 8. The CDR3 consists of 16 residues. The V gene's germline CDR1 is LNHDA and CDR2 SQIVND (reference sequence). The DNA of the CDR3 is TGTGCCAGTAGTATAGGGGGGACTAGCGGTGTAGGTGAGCAGTTCTTC. Residues: CASSIGGTSGVGEQFF.

This clonotype was detected ten times or more. The V and J genes are TRBV5-6 and TRBJ2-1; 7 nucleotides align to TRBD1. This CDR3 has 13 amino acids. Germline trimming cut 0 bases from V and 8 bases from J; bases unmatched to any gene: 2. Germline CDR1 is SGHDT and CDR2 is YYEEEE. CDR3 sequence (DNA): TGTGCCAGCAGCTTGGGACAGGGTTATGAGCAGTTCTTC. It encodes CASSLGQGYEQFF.

The table lists this clonotype with a few counts. This rearrangement joins TRBV6-5 to TRBJ1-1; D is ambiguous. Deletions cut 0 bases from V and 0 bases from J, with 8 bases between. Germline assignment: CDR1 MNHEY and CDR2 SVGAGI. This CDR3 is built from 15 residues. CDR3 sequence: CASSYSNRLNTEAFF. In nucleotides, the CDR3 is TGTGCCAGCAGTTACTCCAACAGACTGAACACTGAAGCTTTCTTT.

In its sample, this clonotype was seen a few times. The chain links TRBV7-9 to TRBJ2-1; 9 nucleotides align to TRBD2. V was clipped by 1 base and J by 3 bases; unmatched bases: 1. The CDR3 contains 15 residues. CDR1 and CDR2 (germline): SEHNR, FQNEAQ (reference sequence). The CDR3 nucleotides are TGTGCCAGCAGCTTAGTAGCGGGAGTCTACAATGAGCAGTTCTTC. It translates to CASSLVAGVYNEQFF. Filled out from reference TRBV7-9 and TRBJ2-1, the complete variable domain reads DTGVSQNPRHKITKRGQNVTFRCDPISEHNRLYWYRQTLGQGPEFLTYFQNEAQLEKSRLLSDRFSAERPKGSFSTLEIQRTEQGDSAMYLCASSLVAGVYNEQFFGPGTRLTVL.

This clonotype turned up a few times. The genes are TRBV2 and TRBJ1-5, with D tentatively TRBD1 (6 bases). V gave up 4 bases and J gave up 1 base, with 20 bases separating them. The germline V gene encodes CDR1 SNHLY and CDR2 FYNNEI. The CDR3 contains 18 residues. The CDR3 here is CASSGRAGEGESNQPQHF. The DNA of the CDR3 is TGTGCCAGCAGTGGTCGTGCAGGGGAGGGCGAAAGCAATCAGCCCCAGCATTTT.

This clonotype was detected a few times. The V gene is TRBV15, the J gene TRBJ2-1; 7 nucleotides agree with TRBD2. J gave up 7 bases and V 5 bases, and 8 bases lay outside the gene matches. CDR3 size: 14 residues. CDR1 is LNHNV and CDR2 is YYDKDF in the germline V gene (reference sequence). CDR3 protein: CATSDGGGGNEQFF. CDR3 DNA: TGTGCCACCAGCGATGGGGGGGGTGGGAATGAGCAGTTCTTC.

The chain employs TRBV6-2 or TRBV6-3 and TRBJ2-1; possible D gene TRBD1, 6 bases. Germline CDR1 and CDR2: MNHEY and SVGEGT. Trimming removed 8 bases at V and 6 bases at J, with 8 bases between. This CDR3 comprises 11 residues. CDR3 in amino acids: CASRTVNEQFF. CDR3 bases: TGTGCCAGCCGGACAGTCAATGAGCAGTTCTTC.

On this clonotype itself: A junction boundary mismatches the germline segment, possibly from a read error. The chain uses TRBV12-3 or TRBV12-4 and TRBJ1-2, with D possibly matching TRBD1 (6 bases). The CDR3 has 14 residues. DNA for the CDR3: TGTGCCAGCAGTCCGACGGGGGCCAACTATGACTACACCTTC. It encodes CASSPTGANYDYTF.

The chain uses TRBV27 and TRBJ1-4, with D possibly TRBD1 on 5 matching bases. Trimming shortened V by 4 bases and J by 8 bases, and 17 bases separated the two germline ends. Germline CDR1 is MNHEY and CDR2 is SMNVEV (reference sequence). The length of the CDR3 is 15 residues. This CDR3 reads CASSSRVSHNEKLFF. DNA of the CDR3: TGTGCCAGCAGTTCCAGGGTTTCCCATAACGAAAAACTGTTTTTT.

The chain recombines TRBV4-2 with TRBJ2-7; 8 bases line up with TRBD2. With V trimmed by 0 bases and J by 2 bases, 6 bases remained unmatched. The CDR3 runs to 16 residues. The V gene's germline CDR1 is LGHNA and CDR2 YNFKEQ. The DNA of the CDR3 is TGTGCCAGCAGCCAAGAAGGGCGGGGGGCCGCCTACGAGCAGTACTTC. It codes for CASSQEGRGAAYEQYF.

This rearrangement joins TRBV28 to TRBJ2-4; a weak D match, TRBD1 (6 bases). The CDR3 spans 16 residues. Trimming left V 4 bases short and J 1 base short, with 14 bases between. The germline CDR1 and CDR2 sequences are MDHEN and SYDVKM. In DNA, the CDR3 is TGTGCCAGCAGTTCCACAGGGATCTCGGCCAAAAACATTCAGTACTTC. As protein: CASSSTGISAKNIQYF.

V is TRBV6-2 or TRBV6-3 and J is TRBJ2-7; tentative D call: TRBD1 (5 bases). Germline V lookup: CDR1 MNHEY, CDR2 SVGEGT. Trimming took off 0 bases at V and 1 base at J, with 13 bases between the two ends. The CDR3 is 16 residues long. The CDR3 DNA follows: TGTGCCAGCAGTTACTCTGCAGGGCCCTTTTCCTACGAGCAGTACTTC. Amino acids: CASSYSAGPFSYEQYF.

This clonotype was recorded at least ten times. V is TRBV4-3 and J is TRBJ1-5; TRBD1 matches 8 bases. The length of the CDR3 is 15 residues. V lost 3 bases to trimming and J lost 5 bases; unmatched junction nucleotides: 6. The germline V gene has CDR1 LGHNA and CDR2 YSLEER. The CDR3 nucleotides read TGCGCCAGCAGCCAGACCGACAGGGGTGATCAGCCCCAGCATTTT. This gives the protein CASSQTDRGDQPQHF.

The rearrangement links TRBV28 to TRBJ1-1, with a possible D match to TRBD1 (5 bases). Germline V gene data show CDR1 as MDHEN and CDR2 as SYDVKM. Trimming left V 7 bases short and J 5 bases short, with 20 bases between. There are 15 residues in the CDR3. CDR3 in DNA: TGTGCCAGCAATACGAGAGGGGAACCTACGACTGAAGCTTTCTTT. Amino acids: CASNTRGEPTTEAFF.

V is TRBV11-2 and J is TRBJ2-3; 7 bases map to TRBD1. Germline assignment: CDR1 SGHAT and CDR2 FQNNGV. This CDR3 comprises 14 residues. V was pared by 5 bases and J by 7 bases, with 9 bases of the junction left unmatched. For the CDR3, the DNA is TGTGCCAGCAGCCCCCCGGACAGGCTATATACGCAGTATTTT. Amino acids: CASSPPDRLYTQYF. The full variable domain, its missing parts supplied by reference TRBV11-2 and TRBJ2-3, is EAGVAQSPRYKIIEKRQSVAFWCNPISGHATLYWYQQILGQGPKLLIQFQNNGVVDDSQLPKDRFSAERLKGVDSTLKIQPAKLEDSAVYLCASSPPDRLYTQYFGPGTRLTVL.

This chain connects TRBV5-1 to TRBJ1-3, with TRBD1 identical over 9 bases. The V segment lost 6 bases and the J segment 1 base; nucleotides outside the gene matches: 11. In germline, CDR1 is SGHRS, CDR2 YFSETQ. The CDR3 runs 17 residues. In DNA, the CDR3 is TGCGCCAGCACCAACTCCGGGACAGGGCCATCTGGAAACACCATATATTTT. It is translated as CASTNSGTGPSGNTIYF.

This clonotype occurred a few times. The V gene is TRBV19, the J gene TRBJ1-5, with D perhaps TRBD1 (6 bases). V lost 7 bases and J lost 3, with 13 bases in between. CDR1 is LNHDA and CDR2 is SQIVND in the germline V gene (reference sequence). This CDR3 comprises 14 residues. The CDR3, as DNA: TGTGCCAGTACTACGGACAGCAACAATCAGCCCCAGCATTTT. It yields the protein CASTTDSNNQPQHF.

The CDR3 DNA is TGTGCCAGCAGTTACGGGGCCCCAGGACTGGAGACCCAGTACTTC. Its protein product is CASSYGAPGLETQYF. The V call is TRBV6-5, the J call TRBJ2-5; D is tentatively TRBD1 or TRBD2 (5 bases each). Germline lookup yields CDR1 MNHEY and CDR2 SVGAGI. CDR3 length: 15 amino acids. V lost 2 bases and J 5 bases, leaving 15 bases between the germline ends.

The chain is built from TRBV6-6 and TRBJ2-7, with 7 bases that match TRBD1. Germline-derived CDR1 and CDR2 are MNHNY and SVGAGI (reference sequence). The V gene end was trimmed by 6 bases and the J gene end by 2 bases; junction bases not matched to a gene: 1. The CDR3 runs to 12 residues. CDR3 residues: CASRDRTYEQYF. The CDR3 DNA is TGTGCCAGCAGGGACAGGACCTACGAGCAGTACTTC.

This clonotype was seen many times. This chain uses TRBV12-3 or TRBV12-4 with TRBJ1-1; no clear D. V was shortened by 8 bases and J by 1 base, with 8 bases between the two germline ends. The CDR3 extends over 12 amino acids. The CDR3 here is CASGHGNTEAFF. In DNA form, the CDR3 reads TGTGCCAGCGGGCACGGGAACACTGAAGCTTTCTTT.

The genes are TRBV5-1 and TRBJ1-4; 7 bases line up with TRBD1. Germline lookup yields CDR1 SGHRS and CDR2 YFSETQ. J gave up 5 bases and V 4 bases, and 8 bases lay outside the gene matches. There are 15 residues in the CDR3. Here the CDR3 DNA reads TGCGCCAGCAGCCCTCGGGACAGTAGCAATGAAAAACTGTTTTTT. This codes for CASSPRDSSNEKLFF.

This clonotype has only one observation. This CDR3 is missing its conserved last phenylalanine or tryptophan, likely due to a read error. The rearrangement uses TRBV7-4 and TRBJ2-1; TRBD1 matches at 7 bases. The CDR3 length is 14 residues. The trim removed 6 bases at V and 5 bases at J, leaving 7 bases unmatched. Germline CDR1 reads SGHVT; CDR2 reads SQSDAQ. The CDR3 is CASRTLTGNNEQFV. DNA for the CDR3: TGTGCCAGCAGAACCCTGACAGGGAACAATGAGCAGTTCGTC.

This chain links TRBV6-6 with TRBJ1-3, with 7 bases that match TRBD1. Germline V lookup: CDR1 MNHNY, CDR2 SVGAGI (reference sequence). J was trimmed by 3 bases and V by 7 bases; bases with no gene match: 9. CDR3 length: 15 amino acids. The CDR3 coding sequence is TGTGCCAGCACCTTGGACAGGAATATTGGAAACACCATATATTTT. Translation: CASTLDRNIGNTIYF.